This TCR beta chain is from a study of T cell repertoires and HLA-DP antigens. To note about this clone: The antigen remains unidentified.

Untouched CD4+ T cells were bead-isolated at approximately 98% purity. General observations from the study: Clones undetected before culture averaged roughly 40% against one allele and 50.6% against the other. Naive and memory CD4+ repertoires were not analysed separately.

Deep-resolution sequencing targeted roughly 220,000 T cell genomes in pre-culture CD4+ samples. Libraries were prepared by immunoSEQ multiplex PCR; TCRdb keeps only in-frame clonotypes and omits some of them. This table has some 120,000 clones, nearly 95% appearing once. The receptor was isolated from a woman between 18 and 29 years old in good health and CMV-seronegative. The sequencing sample was made of CD4+ T cells from PBMCs.

The DNA for the CDR3 is TGTGCCAGCAGCTTAGACCGACGCACGAACTATGGCTACACCTTC. It translates to CASSLDRRTNYGYTF. The chain links TRBV7-2 to TRBJ1-2; no firm D call. V lost 1 base, J lost 2 bases, and 11 bases lay in between. The CDR3 spans 15 residues. Germline values: CDR1 SGHTA, CDR2 FQGNSA.